This T cell receptor (beta chain) was sequenced during a study of blood T cell repertoires in COVID-19. Authors' processing steps: Estimated nucleated cell counts came from reference gene primer amplification. Assay used: immunoSEQ multiplex PCR; TCRdb lists only in-frame clones, some missing. Clone size and the V and J calls come from that table; the DNA yielded D and trimming. The table records around 150,000 clones, roughly 80% of them present only once. The length of the CDR3 is 14 residues. The germline V and J ends were trimmed by 6 bases and 1 base, with 12 bases remaining between them. Germline CDR1 MNHEY, CDR2 SVGAGI. All enrollees were about 18 to 100 years old and from about two dozen US areas. Clinical history as reported by participants underpinned cohort assignment.

Material for sequencing was PBMCs or T cells enriched from blood (not recorded which). The receptor was derived from a woman in her sixties or seventies who had recovered from COVID-19. V usage is TRBV6-5 and J usage is TRBJ1-1, with D tentatively TRBD1 (5 bases). CDR3 DNA: TGTGCCAGCAGCACTATGGGGGGGAACACTGAAGCTTTCTTT. It translates to CASSTMGGNTEAFF.